The 24 T cell receptor beta chains in this list originate from one sample, sequenced in a study of regulatory T cells in long-lasting Graves disease. iRepertoire HTBI primers and Arm-PCR of CDR3 regions built TCR beta libraries. TCRdb independently ran MiXCR on the multiplex PCR reads; one entry per CDR3 protein. The sample gives roughly 430,000 distinct CDR3 sequences, roughly 23% of which show up once; roughly an eighth is in the top ten. The time point was: persistent/refractory GD, antithyroid drugs over 5 years with positive TRAb. Isolated PBMC RNA provided the starting material for the TCR library. Here the sequenced sample was peripheral blood mononuclear cells (PBMCs), taken when the disease was refractory, from a patient treated with antithyroid drugs. Receptors were obtained from a female donor with Graves disease.

This clonotype was counted between two and nine times. The chain joins TRBV7-3 to TRBJ2-6, with D tentatively TRBD2 (6 bases). Germline CDR1 reads SGHTA; CDR2 reads FQGTGA. The CDR3 covers 17 residues. With 5 bases removed from V and 4 bases from J, the gap between germline ends came to 18 bases. The CDR3 spells CASSPPTGVEGANVLTF. CDR3 sequence (DNA): TGTGCCAGCAGCCCGCCGACGGGAGTGGAAGGGGCCAACGTCCTGACTTTC.

This clonotype was seen a few times. This rearrangement joins TRBV7-2 to TRBJ2-5; 15 positions agree with TRBD2. CDR3 length: 22 residues. Germline trimming cut 5 bases from V and 4 bases from J; bases unmatched to any gene: 23. The germline V gene encodes CDR1 SGHTA and CDR2 FQGNSA. As DNA, the CDR3 is TGTGCCAGCAGCACCGGAGCGCAAATCTGGACTAGCGGGAGGGCAGGGGGAGAGACCCAGTACTTC. The encoded protein is CASSTGAQIWTSGRAGGETQYF.

The V and J genes are TRBV7-9 and TRBJ2-1, with 7 bases identical to TRBD2. CDR1 and CDR2 from the germline V gene are SEHNR and FQNEAQ (reference sequence). The CDR3 loop spans 20 amino acids. The ends lost 2 bases at V and 3 bases at J; junction bases unmatched: 19. The CDR3 DNA is TGTGCCAGCAGCTTATCTGCCTTCCAGTGGGCGGGGGAAAGCTACAATGAGCAGTTCTTC. This gives the protein CASSLSAFQWAGESYNEQFF. The full variable domain, its missing parts supplied by reference TRBV7-9 and TRBJ2-1, is DTGVSQNPRHKITKRGQNVTFRCDPISEHNRLYWYRQTLGQGPEFLTYFQNEAQLEKSRLLSDRFSAERPKGSFSTLEIQRTEQGDSAMYLCASSLSAFQWAGESYNEQFFGPGTRLTVL.

The chain joins TRBV11-2 to TRBJ2-7; 8 nucleotides line up with TRBD2. The CDR3 is 15 amino acids. The V and J ends lost 3 bases and 6 bases, in that order; junction bases with no gene match: 10. Per germline, CDR1 SGHAT and CDR2 FQNNGV. CDR3 region: CASSLRTSGYGEQYF. The CDR3 DNA follows: TGTGCCAGCAGCTTGAGAACTAGCGGTTATGGCGAGCAGTACTTC. The entire variable domain, with the rest obtained from reference TRBV11-2 and TRBJ2-7, is as follows: EAGVAQSPRYKIIEKRQSVAFWCNPISGHATLYWYQQILGQGPKLLIQFQNNGVVDDSQLPKDRFSAERLKGVDSTLKIQPAKLEDSAVYLCASSLRTSGYGEQYFGPGTRLTVT.

V gene TRBV6-1 combines with J gene TRBJ2-5; TRBD2 aligns across 11 bases. The trim removed 7 bases at V and 2 bases at J, leaving 15 bases unmatched. CDR3 length: 18 residues. Germline V gene sequence: CDR1 MNHNS, CDR2 SASEGT. The CDR3 spells CASTPRTGIAGGQETQYF. The CDR3 region has the DNA TGTGCCAGCACCCCGCGGACAGGAATAGCGGGAGGGCAAGAGACCCAGTACTTC.

This chain uses TRBV20-1 with TRBJ2-7, with 7 bases matching TRBD2. Germline assignment: CDR1 DFQATT and CDR2 SNEGSKA (reference sequence). This CDR3 region has 16 residues. V shed 5 bases and J 6 bases; nucleotides not matched to a gene: 19. Written as DNA, the CDR3 is TGCAGTGCTTCTTCCCACTTTGCGGGAGTAGGTGGCGAGCAGTACTTC. This encodes CSASSHFAGVGGEQYF.

This clonotype has only a few counts. The V gene is TRBV27, the J gene TRBJ2-2, with D unclear. CDR3 length: 15 amino acids. CDR1 MNHEY and CDR2 SMNVEV come from the germline V gene (reference sequence). Trimming removed 0 bases at V and 2 bases at J, with 7 bases between. DNA for the CDR3: TGTGCCAGCAGTTTATCATCCAGTAACACCGGGGAGCTGTTTTTT. This sequence encodes CASSLSSSNTGELFF.

The sample holds many counts of this clonotype. The chain carries TRBV7-9 and TRBJ2-7; D is perhaps TRBD2 (6 bases). V was cut by 2 bases and J by 4 bases, with 18 bases left in between. The CDR3 consists of 16 residues. Per germline, CDR1 SEHNR and CDR2 FQNEAQ (reference sequence). CDR3 loop: CASSLFGGDASYEQYF. The CDR3 DNA reads as TGTGCCAGCAGCTTATTTGGAGGGGATGCATCTTACGAGCAGTACTTC.

This clonotype was recorded many times. V usage is TRBV28 and J usage is TRBJ2-7, with a tentative D call TRBD2 (5 bases). The CDR3 is 13 amino acids. Germline V gives CDR1 MDHEN, CDR2 SYDVKM. Deletions cut 10 bases from V and 0 bases from J, with 13 bases between. The CDR3 is CAIQTSGSYEQYF. The CDR3 nucleotides are TGTGCCATCCAAACCAGCGGCTCCTACGAGCAGTACTTC.

This clonotype showed up just a few times. J is TRBJ2-7 and V is TRBV6-1; 9 nucleotides align to TRBD1. The ends lost 6 bases at V and 3 bases at J; junction bases unmatched: 9. Germline CDR1 MNHNS, CDR2 SASEGT. The CDR3 is made up of 15 amino acids. The CDR3 is CASRHPGQGSYEQYF. The DNA for the CDR3 is TGTGCCAGCAGACACCCGGGACAGGGAAGCTACGAGCAGTACTTC.

This clonotype was picked up many times. The gene calls are TRBV30 and TRBJ1-2; D possibly corresponds to TRBD1 (5 bases). The CDR3 extends over 12 amino acids. Germline loops: CDR1 GTSNPN, CDR2 SVGIG (reference sequence). V shed 3 bases and J shed 5 bases, with 10 bases lying between them. Here the CDR3 reads CAWSAGPYGYTF. The CDR3 coding sequence is TGTGCCTGGAGCGCGGGACCTTATGGCTACACCTTC.

This clonotype appeared a few times. The chain carries TRBV2 and TRBJ2-1, with D uncertain. Looked up from germline, CDR1 is SNHLY and CDR2 is FYNNEI. CDR3 length: 13 residues. V lost 4 bases and J lost 4, with 8 bases in between. The CDR3 DNA sequence: TGTGCCAGCAGTGTTTGGGGTTACAATGAGCAGTTCTTC. Protein: CASSVWGYNEQFF.

This clonotype showed up many times. The V gene is TRBV12-3 or TRBV12-4, the J gene TRBJ2-5; 13 bases agree with TRBD2. The J segment lost 7 bases and the V segment lost 5 bases, leaving 10 bases of the junction unmatched. The CDR3 runs to 16 residues. CDR3 sequence (DNA): TGTGCCAGCAGTCAACCGGGAGGGACTAGCGGGACGACCCAGTACTTC. Residues: CASSQPGGTSGTTQYF.

The chain uses TRBV6-1 and TRBJ2-7; a weak D match, TRBD2 (6 bases). There are 14 residues in the CDR3. The germline V and J ends were trimmed by 5 bases and 3 bases, with 14 bases remaining between them. Germline V gene lookup returns CDR1 MNHNS and CDR2 SASEGT. In DNA form, the CDR3 reads TGTGCCAGCAGTATTAGCGGTCCGGGCTACGAGCAGTACTTC. This translates into CASSISGPGYEQYF.

The table lists this clonotype with a few counts. The chain joins TRBV5-1 to TRBJ2-7; possibly TRBD2 for D (5 bases). Trimming removed 0 bases at V and 0 bases at J, with 13 bases between. This CDR3 comprises 16 residues. Germline V gene data show CDR1 as SGHRS and CDR2 as YFSETQ. The CDR3 loop reads CASSLATRVYSYEQYF. DNA for the CDR3: TGCGCCAGCAGCTTGGCGACGAGGGTTTACTCCTACGAGCAGTACTTC.

This clonotype was detected once. The genes are TRBV20-1 and TRBJ2-7, with TRBD2 identical over 13 bases. J was trimmed by 6 bases and V by 6 bases; bases with no gene match: 5. CDR3 size: 13 residues. The V gene's germline CDR1 is DFQATT and CDR2 SNEGSKA (reference sequence). In nucleotides, the CDR3 is TGCAGTGCAGGACTAGCGGGAGTCTCCGAGCAGTACTTC. This gives the protein CSAGLAGVSEQYF.

The CDR3 nucleotides read TGTGCCAGTAGTATTGACCCTAATCGACAGGCCGAGCAGTACTTC. Encoded protein: CASSIDPNRQAEQYF. V is TRBV19 and J is TRBJ2-7; D perhaps matches TRBD1 (6 bases). The germline V gene has CDR1 LNHDA and CDR2 SQIVND (reference sequence). The CDR3 is made up of 15 amino acids. Trimming took 3 bases from V and 6 from J, leaving 18 bases between them.

V usage is TRBV6-4 and J usage is TRBJ1-2; D not resolved. With 4 bases removed from V and 10 bases from J, the gap between germline ends came to 19 bases. CDR1 and CDR2 (germline): MRHNA, SNTAGT. The CDR3 consists of 14 residues. This CDR3 reads CASSAGSTSGIYTF. The CDR3 DNA reads as TGTGCCAGCAGTGCGGGCTCTACGAGTGGGATCTACACCTTC.

This clonotype was counted only a few times. The genes are TRBV4-1 and TRBJ2-5; maybe TRBD2 (6 bases). The CDR3 length is 14 residues. CDR1 and CDR2 (germline): MGHRA, YSYEKL. The germline V and J ends were trimmed by 0 bases and 3 bases, with 8 bases remaining between them. The DNA of the CDR3 is TGCGCCAGCAGCCAAGAACGACTAGAAGAGACCCAGTACTTC. Amino acid sequence: CASSQERLEETQYF.

This clonotype is a singleton in its sample. A much bigger clone sits one base away, suggesting this may be a read error. DNA of the CDR3: TGTGCCAGCAGTTTTAATGGCAATCAGCCCCAGCATTTT. Encoded protein: CASSFNGNQPQHF. The rearrangement uses TRBV12-3 or TRBV12-4 and TRBJ1-5; D unclear. CDR3 length: 13 residues. Between the trimmed V and J ends, which lost 3 bases and 2 bases, there was a span of 5 bases.

There are many counts of this clonotype. The chain joins TRBV6-1 to TRBJ1-2; D unresolved. CDR1 is MNHNS, CDR2 SASEGT, per germline. CDR3 length: 12 residues. V was cut by 1 base and J by 9 bases, with 9 bases left in between. CDR3 coding DNA: TGTGCCAGCAGTGAAGACCGGAGAAGCTACACCTTC. Translated, it gives CASSEDRRSYTF.

The chain combines TRBV30 with TRBJ1-4, with 10 nucleotides matching TRBD1. The germline gives CDR1 GTSNPN, CDR2 SVGIG (reference sequence). The CDR3 contains 18 residues. Trimming cost V 5 bases and J 4 bases; bases outside gene matches: 16. CDR3 protein: CAWAKDRGAIFGNEKLFF. For the CDR3, the DNA is TGTGCCTGGGCCAAGGACAGGGGGGCAATCTTCGGTAATGAAAAACTGTTTTTT.

The chain combines TRBV20-1 with TRBJ2-3; D might be TRBD1 (6 bases). Germline V lookup: CDR1 DFQATT, CDR2 SNEGSKA (reference sequence). V gave up 1 base and J gave up 6 bases, with 11 bases separating them. The CDR3 extends over 13 amino acids. The CDR3: CSARGTVVDTQYF. The CDR3 DNA follows: TGCAGTGCTAGAGGGACAGTTGTGGATACGCAGTATTTT.

This clonotype was picked up a small number of times. The J gene is TRBJ2-7, the V gene TRBV7-9; D remains ambiguous. Germline-derived CDR1 and CDR2 are SEHNR and FQNEAQ (reference sequence). The germline V and J ends were trimmed by 3 bases and 2 bases, with 8 bases remaining between them. CDR3 length equals 13 residues. The CDR3 nucleotides read TGTGCCAGCAGCTTCGACATGACCTACGAGCAGTACTTC. Translation gives CASSFDMTYEQYF.